Below are 21 T cell receptor beta chains sequenced from a single sample in a study of T cell changes during pregnancy in multiple sclerosis. Using immunoSEQ multiplex PCR, the repertoire was profiled, and TCRdb retains in-frame clones only, with some absent. Of 15,000 to 20,000 clones in the sample, about 83% were seen once. The sequencing here drew on CD8+ T cells from peripheral blood mononuclear cells, taken in the second trimester of pregnancy. These TCRs come from a female donor in good health, enrolled as a control in a pregnancy study.

This clone appeared a few times. J is TRBJ1-1 and V is TRBV4-2; D is undetermined. Germline V gives CDR1 LGHNA, CDR2 YNFKEQ. Trimming shortened V by 3 bases and J by 1 base, and 12 bases separated the two germline ends. The CDR3 has 15 amino acids. The CDR3 spells CASSHDGSSNTEAFF. The DNA of the CDR3 is TGTGCCAGCAGCCACGACGGGAGTTCGAACACTGAAGCTTTCTTT.

V and J are TRBV27 and TRBJ2-1, with D perhaps TRBD2 (6 bases). This CDR3 spans 14 amino acids. The germline V gene has CDR1 MNHEY and CDR2 SMNVEV (reference sequence). Trimming cost V 2 bases and J 8 bases, with 13 bases left between them. CDR3 region: CASSLTTSLDEQFF. CDR3 in DNA: TGTGCCAGCAGTTTAACGACTAGTCTGGATGAGCAGTTCTTC.

V and J are TRBV27 and TRBJ1-5; no definite D call. The CDR3 is 13 residues long. Germline-derived CDR1 and CDR2 are MNHEY and SMNVEV (reference sequence). Trimming took off 3 bases at V and 8 bases at J, with 11 bases between the two ends. The CDR3 sequence: CASSFTPRKPQHF. The CDR3 coding sequence is TGTGCCAGCAGTTTCACCCCGAGGAAGCCCCAGCATTTT.

V gene TRBV7-9 combines with J gene TRBJ2-3; D possibly corresponds to TRBD1 (6 bases). There are 12 residues in the CDR3. The V end was cut by 11 bases, the J end by 7 bases, with 16 bases between. Germline assignment: CDR1 SEHNR and CDR2 FQNEAQ (reference sequence). The CDR3 region is CAYREPDNTQYF. Written as DNA, the CDR3 is TGTGCCTACAGGGAGCCTGATAATACGCAGTATTTT.

The chain carries TRBV4-3 and TRBJ2-3, with D tentatively TRBD1 (6 bases). This CDR3 contains 16 residues. The V and J ends lost 1 base and 2 bases respectively, with 13 bases between them. The V gene's germline CDR1 is LGHNA and CDR2 YSLEER. The CDR3 nucleotides are TGCGCCAGCAGCCAAGCATGGGACACTTACACAGATACGCAGTATTTT. It specifies CASSQAWDTYTDTQYF.

This clone was recorded a few times. The V call is TRBV7-9, the J call TRBJ1-2, with a tentative D call TRBD1 (6 bases). The CDR3 loop spans 16 amino acids. Trimming took off 1 base at V and 4 bases at J, with 16 bases between the two ends. Germline lookup yields CDR1 SEHNR and CDR2 FQNEAQ (reference sequence). CDR3: CASSLGGTGNGYGYTF. DNA of the CDR3: TGTGCCAGCAGCTTAGGGGGTACAGGGAATGGCTATGGCTACACCTTC. Supplemented by reference TRBV7-9 and TRBJ1-2, the full variable domain reads DTGVSQNPRHKITKRGQNVTFRCDPISEHNRLYWYRQTLGQGPEFLTYFQNEAQLEKSRLLSDRFSAERPKGSFSTLEIQRTEQGDSAMYLCASSLGGTGNGYGYTFGSGTRLTVV.

As regards this clone: At one end the junction does not follow the germline gene, possibly because of a read error. The rearrangement uses TRBV7-7 and TRBJ2-3; 8 bases fit TRBD2. CDR1 is SSHAT, CDR2 FNYEAQ, per germline (reference sequence). The CDR3 is 14 amino acids. The CDR3 loop is CASSYSGTLDTQYF. Written as DNA, the CDR3 is TGTGCTAGCAGTTATAGCGGGACGTTAGATACGCAGTATTTT.

The chain combines TRBV4-3 with TRBJ1-2; 8 bases are shared with TRBD1. Germline assignment: CDR1 LGHNA and CDR2 YSLEER. With V trimmed by 0 bases and J by 4 bases, 4 bases remained unmatched. CDR3 size: 15 residues. As DNA, the CDR3 is TGCGCCAGCAGCCAAGAACAGGGGGAGGCCTATGGCTACACCTTC. Protein: CASSQEQGEAYGYTF.

This sequence joins TRBV5-6 and TRBJ2-7, with TRBD1 matching over 7 bases. J lost 0 bases, V lost 4 bases, and 7 bases had no gene match. CDR1 and CDR2 from the germline V gene are SGHDT and YYEEEE. The CDR3 is 15 residues long. The CDR3 nucleotides read TGTGCCAGCAGCCCGACAGGGCTTAGCTCCTACGAGCAGTACTTC. The encoded protein is CASSPTGLSSYEQYF. The whole variable domain, remainder taken from reference TRBV5-6 and TRBJ2-7, is DAGVTQSPTHLIKTRGQQVTLRCSPKSGHDTVSWYQQALGQGPQFIFQYYEEEERQRGNFPDRFSGHQFPNYSSELNVNALLLGDSALYLCASSPTGLSSYEQYFGPGTRLTVT.

This chain connects TRBV6-6 to TRBJ1-2, with 7 positions matching TRBD1. J was trimmed by 6 bases and V by 4 bases; bases with no gene match: 11. CDR1 is MNHNY and CDR2 is SVGAGI in the germline V gene (reference sequence). This CDR3 comprises 15 residues. The CDR3 coding sequence is TGTGCCAGCAGTTCCACCGGAGGGGGCGAGGATGGCTACACCTTC. Translation: CASSSTGGGEDGYTF.

The V gene is TRBV18, the J gene TRBJ1-1; a weak D match, TRBD1 (5 bases). The germline V gene has CDR1 KGHSH and CDR2 LQKENI. There are 14 residues in the CDR3. Trimming took 4 bases from V and 4 from J, leaving 13 bases between them. CDR3 loop: CASSRARVGTEAFF. The CDR3 DNA reads TGTGCCAGCTCACGCGCCAGGGTGGGCACTGAAGCTTTCTTT.

CDR3 region: CAAGEGQDTEAFF. In DNA form, the CDR3 reads TGTGCCGCCGGGGAGGGACAAGACACTGAAGCTTTCTTT. The J gene is TRBJ1-1, the V gene TRBV10-3, with a tentative D call TRBD1 (6 bases). Per germline, CDR1 ENHRY and CDR2 SYGVKD. V lost 11 bases to trimming and J lost 3 bases, with 16 bases between them. CDR3 size: 13 residues.

The chain joins TRBV6-6 to TRBJ2-4, with D possibly being TRBD2 (6 bases). The CDR3 totals 14 residues. Germline lookup yields CDR1 MNHNY and CDR2 SVGAGI (reference sequence). V dropped 8 bases and J dropped 2 bases, with 13 bases sitting between them. The CDR3 sequence is CASGGFGSKNIQYF. The CDR3 nucleotides read TGTGCCAGCGGGGGGTTTGGGTCCAAAAACATTCAGTACTTC.

The chain employs TRBV4-2 and TRBJ1-4; no definite D call. The germline V gene encodes CDR1 LGHNA and CDR2 YNFKEQ. V was shortened by 0 bases and J by 9 bases, with 5 bases between the two germline ends. CDR3 length equals 12 residues. CDR3 loop: CASSQDFKKLFF. CDR3 DNA: TGTGCCAGCAGCCAAGATTTCAAAAAACTGTTTTTT.

This chain joins TRBV6-1 and TRBJ1-2; no firm D call. The CDR3 runs 11 residues. Germline CDR1 reads MNHNS; CDR2 reads SASEGT. V was clipped by 7 bases and J by 5 bases, with 8 bases between them. CDR3 bases: TGTGCCAGCACAGACACGTATGGCTACACCTTC. Amino acid sequence: CASTDTYGYTF.

CDR3 protein: CASSSVGGTYGYTF. The CDR3 nucleotides read TGTGCCAGCAGCTCCGTGGGGGGAACCTATGGCTACACCTTC. The genes are TRBV7-6 and TRBJ1-2, with D tentatively TRBD1 (5 bases). V was pared by 4 bases and J by 4 bases, with 13 bases between. Germline V gene lookup returns CDR1 SGHVS and CDR2 FNYEAQ. The CDR3 has 14 amino acids. Drawing the rest from reference TRBV7-6 and TRBJ1-2, the complete variable domain is GAGVSQSPRYKVTKRGQDVALRCDPISGHVSLYWYRQALGQGPEFLTYFNYEAQQDKSGLPNDRFSAERPEGSISTLTIQRTEQRDSAMYRCASSSVGGTYGYTFGSGTRLTVV.

This chain uses TRBV5-5 with TRBJ1-3, with D unresolved. This CDR3 region has 16 residues. From germline, CDR1 is SGHKS and CDR2 YYEKEE (reference sequence). V was cut by 6 bases and J by 0 bases, with 16 bases left in between. The CDR3 DNA reads TGTGCCAGCAACCCCGACGGGGAAAGCTCTGGAAACACCATATATTTT. Its translation is CASNPDGESSGNTIYF.

The rearrangement joins TRBV4-3 to TRBJ2-5, with TRBD1 identical over 9 bases. The V segment lost 4 bases and the J segment 7 bases; nucleotides outside the gene matches: 10. The CDR3 totals 15 residues. Germline V CDR1 and CDR2: LGHNA, YSLEER. CDR3 region: CASSLQGAWGGTQYF. In DNA form, the CDR3 reads TGCGCCAGCAGCCTACAGGGGGCTTGGGGGGGGACCCAGTACTTC.

This chain connects TRBV4-2 to TRBJ2-1; possibly TRBD2 for D (5 bases). The CDR3 is 14 amino acids. V was clipped by 1 base and J by 9 bases, with 13 bases between them. Germline V gene sequence: CDR1 LGHNA, CDR2 YNFKEQ. The CDR3 loop is CASSQVKRVVEQFF. In nucleotides, the CDR3 is TGTGCCAGCAGCCAAGTTAAGAGGGTCGTTGAGCAGTTCTTC.

V and J are TRBV4-1 and TRBJ2-7, with D maybe TRBD2 (5 bases). Trimming pared 2 bases from V and 0 bases from J, leaving 17 bases between. The CDR3 length is 17 residues. The germline gives CDR1 MGHRA, CDR2 YSYEKL. The DNA for the CDR3 is TGCGCCAGCAGCCAAAACATCGGAGGCAGTCTCTCCTACGAGCAGTACTTC. Its protein is CASSQNIGGSLSYEQYF.

The rearrangement joins TRBV5-5 to TRBJ2-3; D may be TRBD2 (5 bases). The length of the CDR3 is 16 residues. CDR1 and CDR2 from the germline V gene are SGHKS and YYEKEE (reference sequence). Trimming removed 5 bases at V and 1 base at J, with 17 bases between. The CDR3 loop reads CASSHGLRSGTDTQYF. The CDR3 DNA is TGTGCCAGCAGTCATGGACTTCGGTCGGGCACAGATACGCAGTATTTT. Supplemented by reference TRBV5-5 and TRBJ2-3, the full variable domain reads DAGVTQSPTHLIKTRGQQVTLRCSPISGHKSVSWYQQVLGQGPQFIFQYYEKEERGRGNFPDRFSARQFPNYSSELNVNALLLGDSALYLCASSHGLRSGTDTQYFGPGTRLTVL.